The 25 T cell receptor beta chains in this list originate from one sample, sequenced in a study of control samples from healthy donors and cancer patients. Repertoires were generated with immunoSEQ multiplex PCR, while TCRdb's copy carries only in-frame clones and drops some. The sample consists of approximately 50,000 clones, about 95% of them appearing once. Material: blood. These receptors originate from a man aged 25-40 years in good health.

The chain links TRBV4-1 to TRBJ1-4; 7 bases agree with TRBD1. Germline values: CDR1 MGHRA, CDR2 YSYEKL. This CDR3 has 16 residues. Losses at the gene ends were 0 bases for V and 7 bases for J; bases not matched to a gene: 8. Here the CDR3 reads CASSQDRGGGGEKLFF. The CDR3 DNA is TGCGCCAGCAGCCAAGATAGAGGGGGCGGCGGTGAAAAACTGTTTTTT.

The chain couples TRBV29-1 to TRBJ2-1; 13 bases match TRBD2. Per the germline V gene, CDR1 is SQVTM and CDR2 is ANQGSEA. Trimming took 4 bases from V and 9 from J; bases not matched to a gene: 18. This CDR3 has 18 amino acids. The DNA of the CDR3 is TGCAGCGTTGCGCGGCACCAAAGGACTAGCGGGAGTAGCAGTGAGCAGTTCTTC. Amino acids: CSVARHQRTSGSSSEQFF.

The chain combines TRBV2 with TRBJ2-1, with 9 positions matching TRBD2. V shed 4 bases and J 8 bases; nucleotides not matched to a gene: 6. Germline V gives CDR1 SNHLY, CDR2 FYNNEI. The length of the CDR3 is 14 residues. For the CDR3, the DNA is TGTGCCAGCAGTGTGGCGGGAGGGGGTTATGAGCAGTTCTTC. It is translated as CASSVAGGGYEQFF. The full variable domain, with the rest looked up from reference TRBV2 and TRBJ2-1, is EPEVTQTPSHQVTQMGQEVILRCVPISNHLYFYWYRQILGQKVEFLVSFYNNEISEKSEIFDDQFSVERPDGSNFTLKIRSTKLEDSAMYFCASSVAGGGYEQFFGPGTRLTVL.

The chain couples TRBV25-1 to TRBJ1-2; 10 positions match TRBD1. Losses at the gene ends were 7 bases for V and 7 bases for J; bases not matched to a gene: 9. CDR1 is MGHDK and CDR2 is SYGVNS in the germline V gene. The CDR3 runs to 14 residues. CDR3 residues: CASNVDRGSSGYTF. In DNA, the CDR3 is TGTGCCAGCAATGTGGACAGGGGGTCTAGTGGCTACACCTTC.

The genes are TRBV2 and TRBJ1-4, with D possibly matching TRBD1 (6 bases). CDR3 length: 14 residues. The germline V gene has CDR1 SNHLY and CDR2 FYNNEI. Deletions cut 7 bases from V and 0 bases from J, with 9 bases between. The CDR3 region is CASIDRSTNEKLFF. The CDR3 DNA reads TGTGCCAGCATCGACAGGTCAACTAATGAAAAACTGTTTTTT.

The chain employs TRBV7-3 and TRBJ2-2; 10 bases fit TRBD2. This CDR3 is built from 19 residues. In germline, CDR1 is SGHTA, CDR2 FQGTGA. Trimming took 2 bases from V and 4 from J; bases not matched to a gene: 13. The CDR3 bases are TGTGCCAGCAGCTTACAGATCTGGACTAGCGGCCCCGGCACCGGGGAGCTGTTTTTT. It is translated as CASSLQIWTSGPGTGELFF.

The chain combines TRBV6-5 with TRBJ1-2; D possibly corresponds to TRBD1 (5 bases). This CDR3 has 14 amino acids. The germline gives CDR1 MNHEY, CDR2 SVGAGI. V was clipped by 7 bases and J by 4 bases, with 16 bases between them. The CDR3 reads CASIWQGRSYGYTF. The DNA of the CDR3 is TGTGCCAGCATATGGCAGGGTCGTAGCTATGGCTACACCTTC.

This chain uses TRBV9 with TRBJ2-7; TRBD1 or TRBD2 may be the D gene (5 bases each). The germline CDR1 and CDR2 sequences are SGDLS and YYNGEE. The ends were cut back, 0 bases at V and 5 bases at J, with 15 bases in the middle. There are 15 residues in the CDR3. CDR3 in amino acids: CASSVVERGINEQYF. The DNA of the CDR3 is TGTGCCAGCAGCGTAGTGGAGAGGGGAATTAACGAGCAGTACTTC.

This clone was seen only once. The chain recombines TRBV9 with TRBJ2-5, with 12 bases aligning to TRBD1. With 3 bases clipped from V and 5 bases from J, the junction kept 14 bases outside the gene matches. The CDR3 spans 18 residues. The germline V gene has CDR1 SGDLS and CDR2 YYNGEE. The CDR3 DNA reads TGTGCCAGCAGCGCAGGGCGGGACAGGGGGCGGCTTCGGGAGACCCAGTACTTC. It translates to CASSAGRDRGRLRETQYF.

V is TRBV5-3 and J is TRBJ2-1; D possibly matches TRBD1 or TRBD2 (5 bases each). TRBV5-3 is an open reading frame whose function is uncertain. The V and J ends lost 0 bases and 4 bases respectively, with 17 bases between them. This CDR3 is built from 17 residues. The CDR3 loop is CARSLERGERNYNEQFF. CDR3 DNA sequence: TGTGCCAGAAGCTTGGAGAGGGGAGAGCGGAATTACAATGAGCAGTTCTTC.

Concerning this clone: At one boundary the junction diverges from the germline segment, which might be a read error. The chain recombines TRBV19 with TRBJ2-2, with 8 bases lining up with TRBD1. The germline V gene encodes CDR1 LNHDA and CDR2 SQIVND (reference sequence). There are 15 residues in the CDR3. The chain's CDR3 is CASSIQGAKTGELFF. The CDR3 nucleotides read TGTGCCAGTAGTATACAGGGGGCGAAGACCGGGGAGCTGTTTTTT.

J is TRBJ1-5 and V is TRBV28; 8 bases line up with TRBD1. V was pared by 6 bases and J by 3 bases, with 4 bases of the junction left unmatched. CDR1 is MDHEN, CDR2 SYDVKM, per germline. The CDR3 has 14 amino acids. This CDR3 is CASRGTGDNQPQHF. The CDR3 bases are TGTGCCAGCAGAGGGACAGGAGACAATCAGCCCCAGCATTTT.

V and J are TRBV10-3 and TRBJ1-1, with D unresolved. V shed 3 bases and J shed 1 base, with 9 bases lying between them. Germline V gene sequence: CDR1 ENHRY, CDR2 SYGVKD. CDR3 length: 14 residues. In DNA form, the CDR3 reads TGTGCCATCAGTGATTCAAGGGAGAACACTGAAGCTTTCTTT. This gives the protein CAISDSRENTEAFF.

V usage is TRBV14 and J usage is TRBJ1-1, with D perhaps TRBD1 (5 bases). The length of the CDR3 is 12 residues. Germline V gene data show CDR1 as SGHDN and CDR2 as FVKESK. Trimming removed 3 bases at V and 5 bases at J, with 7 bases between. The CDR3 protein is CASSQRGTEAFF. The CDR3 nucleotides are TGTGCCAGCAGCCAGCGGGGGACTGAAGCTTTCTTT.

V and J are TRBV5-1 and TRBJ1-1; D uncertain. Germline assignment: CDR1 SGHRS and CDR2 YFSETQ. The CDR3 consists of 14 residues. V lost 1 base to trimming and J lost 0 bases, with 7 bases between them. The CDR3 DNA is TGCGCCAGCAGCTTGCCGGAAATGAACACTGAAGCTTTCTTT. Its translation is CASSLPEMNTEAFF. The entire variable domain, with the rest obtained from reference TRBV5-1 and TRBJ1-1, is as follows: KAGVTQTPRYLIKTRGQQVTLSCSPISGHRSVSWYQQTPGQGLQFLFEYFSETQRNKGNFPGRFSGRQFSNSRSEMNVSTLELGDSALYLCASSLPEMNTEAFFGQGTRLTVV.

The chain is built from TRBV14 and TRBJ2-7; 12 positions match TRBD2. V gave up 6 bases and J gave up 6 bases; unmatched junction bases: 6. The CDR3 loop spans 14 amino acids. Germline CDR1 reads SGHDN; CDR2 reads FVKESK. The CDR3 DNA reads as TGTGCCAGCAGTCTAGCGGGAGGGCTCAGCGAGCAGTACTTC. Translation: CASSLAGGLSEQYF. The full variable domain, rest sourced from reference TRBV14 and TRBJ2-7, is EAGVTQFPSHSVIEKGQTVTLRCDPISGHDNLYWYRRVMGKEIKFLLHFVKESKQDESGMPNNRFLAERTGGTYSTLKVQPAELEDSGVYFCASSLAGGLSEQYFGPGTRLTVT.

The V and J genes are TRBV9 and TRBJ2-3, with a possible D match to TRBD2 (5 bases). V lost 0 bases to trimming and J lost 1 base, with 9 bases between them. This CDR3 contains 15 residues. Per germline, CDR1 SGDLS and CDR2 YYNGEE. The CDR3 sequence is CASSVGSSGTDTQYF. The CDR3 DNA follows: TGTGCCAGCAGCGTAGGAAGTAGCGGCACAGATACGCAGTATTTT.

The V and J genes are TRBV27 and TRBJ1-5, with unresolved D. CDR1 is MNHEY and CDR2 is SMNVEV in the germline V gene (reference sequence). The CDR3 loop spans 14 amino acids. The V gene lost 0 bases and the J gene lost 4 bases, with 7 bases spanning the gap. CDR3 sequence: CASSLSQLNQPQHF. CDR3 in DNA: TGTGCCAGCAGTTTATCCCAGCTAAATCAGCCCCAGCATTTT.

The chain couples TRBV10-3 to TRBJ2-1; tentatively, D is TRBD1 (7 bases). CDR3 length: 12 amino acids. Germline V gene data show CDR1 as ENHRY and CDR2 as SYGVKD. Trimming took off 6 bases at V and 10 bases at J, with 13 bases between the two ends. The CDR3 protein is CAISGGGEEQFF. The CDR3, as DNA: TGTGCCATCAGCGGAGGGGGCGAGGAGCAGTTCTTC.

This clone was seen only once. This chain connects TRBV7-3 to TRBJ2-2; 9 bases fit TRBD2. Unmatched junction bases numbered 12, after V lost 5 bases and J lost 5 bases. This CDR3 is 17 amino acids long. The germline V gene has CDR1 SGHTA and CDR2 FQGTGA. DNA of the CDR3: TGTGCCAGCAGCCCCCGATTTTTAGCGGGAGATACCGGGGAGCTGTTTTTT. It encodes CASSPRFLAGDTGELFF.

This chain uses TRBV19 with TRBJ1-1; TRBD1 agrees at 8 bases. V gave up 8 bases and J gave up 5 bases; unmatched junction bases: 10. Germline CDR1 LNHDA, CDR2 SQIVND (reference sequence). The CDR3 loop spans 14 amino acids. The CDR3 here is CASGVTGGGTEAFF. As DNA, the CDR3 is TGTGCCAGTGGAGTAACAGGGGGAGGGACTGAAGCTTTCTTT.

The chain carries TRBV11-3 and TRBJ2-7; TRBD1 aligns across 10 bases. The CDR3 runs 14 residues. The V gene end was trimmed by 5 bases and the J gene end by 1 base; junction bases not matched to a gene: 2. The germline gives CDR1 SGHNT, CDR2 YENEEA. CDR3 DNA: TGTGCCAGCAGCGCGGGACAGGGGTCCTACGAGCAGTACTTC. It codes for CASSAGQGSYEQYF.

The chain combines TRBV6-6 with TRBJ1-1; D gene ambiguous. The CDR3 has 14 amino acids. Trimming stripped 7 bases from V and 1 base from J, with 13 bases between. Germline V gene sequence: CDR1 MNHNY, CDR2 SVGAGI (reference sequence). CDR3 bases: TGTGCCAGCATCTTGGCCCCGGCGAACACTGAAGCTTTCTTT. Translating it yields CASILAPANTEAFF.

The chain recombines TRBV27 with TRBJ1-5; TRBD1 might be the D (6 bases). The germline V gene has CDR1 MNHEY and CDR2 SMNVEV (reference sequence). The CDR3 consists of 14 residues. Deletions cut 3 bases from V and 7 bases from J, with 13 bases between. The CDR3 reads CASSFGGPGQPQHF. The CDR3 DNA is TGTGCCAGCAGTTTCGGGGGCCCCGGGCAGCCCCAGCATTTT.

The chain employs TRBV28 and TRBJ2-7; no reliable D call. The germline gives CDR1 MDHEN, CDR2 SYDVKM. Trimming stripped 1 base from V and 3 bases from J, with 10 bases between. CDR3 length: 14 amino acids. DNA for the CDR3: TGTGCCAGCAGTTTATCGATGCTAATCTACGAGCAGTACTTC. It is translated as CASSLSMLIYEQYF.